This T cell receptor beta chain emerged from a study of blood T cell repertoires in COVID-19. Study context: Samples taken during acute and convalescent COVID-19 were collected in the United States, Italy and Spain. From T cells, B-cell-depleted T cells, or PBMCs came the material, which was cDNA or gDNA.

V was cut by 2 bases and J by 6 bases, with 12 bases left in between. This CDR3 spans 14 amino acids. Looked up from germline, CDR1 is SNHLY and CDR2 is FYNNEI. As originally analysed: For nucleated cells, counts were estimated from reference gene primer amplification. Libraries were prepared by immunoSEQ multiplex PCR; TCRdb keeps only in-frame clonotypes and omits some of them. That table is the source of V, J and clone size, and D and trimming were worked out from the DNA. The table records some 140,000 clones, roughly 81% of them present only once. The TCR comes from a human donor in a cohort sampled during active COVID-19. The V gene is TRBV2, the J gene TRBJ2-3, with D perhaps TRBD2 (5 bases). The sample was peripheral blood. The CDR3 protein is CASSEPTRSDTQYF. CDR3 bases: TGTGCCAGCAGTGAACCCACTAGGAGCGATACGCAGTATTTT.